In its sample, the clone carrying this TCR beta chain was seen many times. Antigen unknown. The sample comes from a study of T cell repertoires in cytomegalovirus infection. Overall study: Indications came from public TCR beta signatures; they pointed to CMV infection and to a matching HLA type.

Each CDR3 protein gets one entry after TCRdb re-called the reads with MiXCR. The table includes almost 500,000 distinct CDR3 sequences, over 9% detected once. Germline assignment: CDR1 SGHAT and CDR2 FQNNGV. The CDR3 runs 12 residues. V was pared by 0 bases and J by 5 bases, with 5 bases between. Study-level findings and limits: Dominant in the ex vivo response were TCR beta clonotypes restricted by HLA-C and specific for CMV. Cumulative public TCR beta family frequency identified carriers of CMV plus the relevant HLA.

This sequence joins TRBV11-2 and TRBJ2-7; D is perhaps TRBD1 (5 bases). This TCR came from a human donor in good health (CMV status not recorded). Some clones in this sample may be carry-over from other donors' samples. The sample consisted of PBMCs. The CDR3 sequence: CASSLDRDEQYF. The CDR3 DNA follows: TGTGCCAGCAGCTTAGACAGGGACGAGCAGTACTTC. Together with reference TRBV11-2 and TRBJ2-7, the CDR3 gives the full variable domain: EAGVAQSPRYKIIEKRQSVAFWCNPISGHATLYWYQQILGQGPKLLIQFQNNGVVDDSQLPKDRFSAERLKGVDSTLKIQPAKLEDSAVYLCASSLDRDEQYFGPGTRLTVT.